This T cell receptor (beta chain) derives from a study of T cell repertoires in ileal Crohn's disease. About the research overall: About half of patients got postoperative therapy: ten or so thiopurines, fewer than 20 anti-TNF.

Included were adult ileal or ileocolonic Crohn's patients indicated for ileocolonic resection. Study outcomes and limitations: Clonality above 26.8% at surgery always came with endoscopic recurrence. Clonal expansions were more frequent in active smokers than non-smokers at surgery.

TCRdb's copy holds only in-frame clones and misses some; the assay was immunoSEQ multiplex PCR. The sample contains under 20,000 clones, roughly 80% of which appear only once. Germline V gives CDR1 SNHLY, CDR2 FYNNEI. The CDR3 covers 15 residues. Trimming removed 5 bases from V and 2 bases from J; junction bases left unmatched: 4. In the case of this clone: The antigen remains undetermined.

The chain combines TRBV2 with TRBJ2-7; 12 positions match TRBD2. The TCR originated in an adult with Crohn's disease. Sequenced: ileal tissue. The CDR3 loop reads CASSPGLAGTYEQYF. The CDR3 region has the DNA TGTGCCAGCAGTCCTGGACTAGCGGGGACCTACGAGCAGTACTTC. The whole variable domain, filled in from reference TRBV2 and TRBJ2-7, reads EPEVTQTPSHQVTQMGQEVILRCVPISNHLYFYWYRQILGQKVEFLVSFYNNEISEKSEIFDDQFSVERPDGSNFTLKIRSTKLEDSAMYFCASSPGLAGTYEQYFGPGTRLTVT.